The sequence of this TCR beta chain was determined in a study of blood T cells in healthy people across ages. Study-wide points: While age rose, TCR beta diversity per million T cells dropped in a roughly linear way.

There are a few counts of this clonotype. Its antigen remains unknown. Healthy Caucasian individuals from Russia aged 6 to 90 served as donors. The authors ran a second PCR of 7 to 11 cycles using a sample-barcoded 5' primer and a J-beta primer mix. From the 5' RACE reads, TCRdb called clonotypes with MiXCR, one entry per CDR3 protein. The sample gives about 800,000 distinct CDR3 sequences, approximately 25% of which show up once; under 4.5% is in the top ten. These same records also appear under a second study, on T cells of mothers and their children. That work states: Samples were provided by three healthy Caucasian mothers and their six children.

The sequenced material came from blood. The receptor's source is a boy between 10 and 17 years old in good health.

The CDR3 is CASSLNTDNSPLHF. The CDR3 nucleotides are TGCGCCAGCAGCTTGAACACCGATAATTCACCCCTCCACTTT. The J gene is TRBJ1-6, the V gene TRBV5-1; D is unclear. The CDR3 runs to 14 residues. Germline CDR1 reads SGHRS; CDR2 reads YFSETQ. V shed 1 base and J shed 5 bases, with 7 bases lying between them.